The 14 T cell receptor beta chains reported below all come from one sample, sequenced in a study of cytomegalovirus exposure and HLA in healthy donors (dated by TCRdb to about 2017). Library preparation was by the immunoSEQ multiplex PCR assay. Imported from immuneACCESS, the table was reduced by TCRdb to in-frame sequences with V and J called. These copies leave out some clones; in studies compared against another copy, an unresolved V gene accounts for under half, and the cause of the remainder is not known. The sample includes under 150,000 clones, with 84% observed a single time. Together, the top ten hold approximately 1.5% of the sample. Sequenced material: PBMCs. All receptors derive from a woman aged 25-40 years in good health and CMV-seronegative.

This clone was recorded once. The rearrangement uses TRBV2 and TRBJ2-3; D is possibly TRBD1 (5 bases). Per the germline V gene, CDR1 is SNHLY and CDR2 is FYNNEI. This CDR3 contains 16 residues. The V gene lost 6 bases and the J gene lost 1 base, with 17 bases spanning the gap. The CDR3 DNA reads TGTGCCAGCAGGGCCGACAGAGCTTTAGGCACAGATACGCAGTATTTT. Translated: CASRADRALGTDTQYF.

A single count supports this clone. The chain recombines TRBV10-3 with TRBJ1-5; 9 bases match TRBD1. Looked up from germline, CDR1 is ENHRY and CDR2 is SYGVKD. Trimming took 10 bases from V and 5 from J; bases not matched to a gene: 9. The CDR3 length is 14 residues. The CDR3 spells CATSQDRGDQPQHF. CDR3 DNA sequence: TGTGCCACCTCTCAGGACAGGGGAGATCAGCCCCAGCATTTT.

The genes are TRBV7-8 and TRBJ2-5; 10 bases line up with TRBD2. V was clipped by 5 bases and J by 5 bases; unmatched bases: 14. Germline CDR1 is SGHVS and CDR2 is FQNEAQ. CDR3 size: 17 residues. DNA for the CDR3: TGTGCCAGCAGCACTGCCCAAGCGGGGGGGCGTGGGGAGACCCAGTACTTC. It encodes CASSTAQAGGRGETQYF.

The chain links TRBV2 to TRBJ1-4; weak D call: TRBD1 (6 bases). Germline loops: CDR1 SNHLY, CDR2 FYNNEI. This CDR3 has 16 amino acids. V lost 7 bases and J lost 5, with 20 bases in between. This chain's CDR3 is CASTRAPGGPNEKLFF. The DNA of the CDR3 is TGTGCCAGCACCCGAGCACCCGGGGGGCCGAATGAAAAACTGTTTTTT.

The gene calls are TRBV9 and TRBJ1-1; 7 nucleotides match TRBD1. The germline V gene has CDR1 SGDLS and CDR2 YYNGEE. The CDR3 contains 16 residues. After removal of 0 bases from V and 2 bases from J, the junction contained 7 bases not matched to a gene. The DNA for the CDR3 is TGTGCCAGCAGCGTAGGGACAGGTCGGGAAAACACTGAAGCTTTCTTT. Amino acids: CASSVGTGRENTEAFF.

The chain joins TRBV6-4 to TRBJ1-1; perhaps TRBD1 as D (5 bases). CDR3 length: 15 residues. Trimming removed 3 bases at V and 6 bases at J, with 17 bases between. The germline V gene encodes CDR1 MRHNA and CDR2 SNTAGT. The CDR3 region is CASSEFGGGAAEAFF. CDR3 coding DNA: TGTGCCAGCAGTGAGTTCGGGGGGGGAGCGGCTGAAGCTTTCTTT.

Here the CDR3 reads CASSVGGEFSGKLFF. CDR3 in DNA: TGTGCCAGCAGCGTAGGTGGAGAATTCTCCGGAAAACTGTTTTTT. The rearrangement links TRBV9 to TRBJ1-4; D gene unclear. V lost 0 bases and J 10 bases, leaving 16 bases between the germline ends. Germline V lookup: CDR1 SGDLS, CDR2 YYNGEE. The CDR3 extends over 15 amino acids.

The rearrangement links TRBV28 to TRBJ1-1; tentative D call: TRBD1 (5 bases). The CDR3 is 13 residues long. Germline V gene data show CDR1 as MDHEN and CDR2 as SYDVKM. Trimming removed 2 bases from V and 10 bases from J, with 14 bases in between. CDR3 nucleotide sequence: TGTGCCAGCAGTTTACGCCTACAGGAGGGAGCTTTCTTT. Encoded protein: CASSLRLQEGAFF.

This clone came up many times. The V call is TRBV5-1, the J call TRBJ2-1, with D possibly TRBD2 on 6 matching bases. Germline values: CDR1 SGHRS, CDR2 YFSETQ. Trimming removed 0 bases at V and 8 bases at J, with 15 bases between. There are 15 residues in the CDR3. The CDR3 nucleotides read TGCGCCAGCAGCTTGGCAGGACTATCCATGGATGAGCAGTTCTTC. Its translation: CASSLAGLSMDEQFF.

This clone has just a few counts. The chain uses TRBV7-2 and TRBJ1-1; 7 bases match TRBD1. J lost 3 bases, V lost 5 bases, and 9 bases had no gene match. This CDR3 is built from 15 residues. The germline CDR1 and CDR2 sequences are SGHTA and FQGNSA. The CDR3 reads CASSPKTGPYTEAFF. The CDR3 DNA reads TGTGCCAGCAGCCCGAAGACAGGGCCATACACTGAAGCTTTCTTT.

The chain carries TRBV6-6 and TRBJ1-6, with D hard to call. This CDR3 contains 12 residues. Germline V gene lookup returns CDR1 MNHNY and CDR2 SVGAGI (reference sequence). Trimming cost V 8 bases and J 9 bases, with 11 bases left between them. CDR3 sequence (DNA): TGTGCCAGCGGGCGATTCGTTTCACCCCTCCACTTT. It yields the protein CASGRFVSPLHF.

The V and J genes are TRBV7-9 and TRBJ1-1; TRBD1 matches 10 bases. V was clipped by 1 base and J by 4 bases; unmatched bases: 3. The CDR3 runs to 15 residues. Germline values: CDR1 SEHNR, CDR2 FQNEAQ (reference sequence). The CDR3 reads CASSLGDRGGTEAFF. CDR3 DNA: TGTGCCAGCAGCTTAGGGGACAGGGGTGGCACTGAAGCTTTCTTT.

CDR3 coding DNA: TGTGCCAGCACCTTTGGGACTAGCGGGGGTTTAAAAAGAGATACGCAGTATTTT. Protein sequence: CASTFGTSGGLKRDTQYF. This sequence joins TRBV5-4 and TRBJ2-3, with 14 nucleotides matching TRBD2. In germline, CDR1 is SGHNT, CDR2 YYREEE (reference sequence). V shed 6 bases and J 5 bases; nucleotides not matched to a gene: 14. CDR3 size: 18 residues.

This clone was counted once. The CDR3 here is CASIGGGAPPYEQYF. In nucleotides, the CDR3 is TGTGCCAGCATCGGGGGAGGGGCGCCCCCCTACGAGCAGTACTTC. J is TRBJ2-7 and V is TRBV6-6; 7 positions agree with TRBD2. Germline V lookup: CDR1 MNHNY, CDR2 SVGAGI (reference sequence). CDR3 length equals 15 residues. V lost 7 bases to trimming and J lost 2 bases; unmatched junction nucleotides: 11.